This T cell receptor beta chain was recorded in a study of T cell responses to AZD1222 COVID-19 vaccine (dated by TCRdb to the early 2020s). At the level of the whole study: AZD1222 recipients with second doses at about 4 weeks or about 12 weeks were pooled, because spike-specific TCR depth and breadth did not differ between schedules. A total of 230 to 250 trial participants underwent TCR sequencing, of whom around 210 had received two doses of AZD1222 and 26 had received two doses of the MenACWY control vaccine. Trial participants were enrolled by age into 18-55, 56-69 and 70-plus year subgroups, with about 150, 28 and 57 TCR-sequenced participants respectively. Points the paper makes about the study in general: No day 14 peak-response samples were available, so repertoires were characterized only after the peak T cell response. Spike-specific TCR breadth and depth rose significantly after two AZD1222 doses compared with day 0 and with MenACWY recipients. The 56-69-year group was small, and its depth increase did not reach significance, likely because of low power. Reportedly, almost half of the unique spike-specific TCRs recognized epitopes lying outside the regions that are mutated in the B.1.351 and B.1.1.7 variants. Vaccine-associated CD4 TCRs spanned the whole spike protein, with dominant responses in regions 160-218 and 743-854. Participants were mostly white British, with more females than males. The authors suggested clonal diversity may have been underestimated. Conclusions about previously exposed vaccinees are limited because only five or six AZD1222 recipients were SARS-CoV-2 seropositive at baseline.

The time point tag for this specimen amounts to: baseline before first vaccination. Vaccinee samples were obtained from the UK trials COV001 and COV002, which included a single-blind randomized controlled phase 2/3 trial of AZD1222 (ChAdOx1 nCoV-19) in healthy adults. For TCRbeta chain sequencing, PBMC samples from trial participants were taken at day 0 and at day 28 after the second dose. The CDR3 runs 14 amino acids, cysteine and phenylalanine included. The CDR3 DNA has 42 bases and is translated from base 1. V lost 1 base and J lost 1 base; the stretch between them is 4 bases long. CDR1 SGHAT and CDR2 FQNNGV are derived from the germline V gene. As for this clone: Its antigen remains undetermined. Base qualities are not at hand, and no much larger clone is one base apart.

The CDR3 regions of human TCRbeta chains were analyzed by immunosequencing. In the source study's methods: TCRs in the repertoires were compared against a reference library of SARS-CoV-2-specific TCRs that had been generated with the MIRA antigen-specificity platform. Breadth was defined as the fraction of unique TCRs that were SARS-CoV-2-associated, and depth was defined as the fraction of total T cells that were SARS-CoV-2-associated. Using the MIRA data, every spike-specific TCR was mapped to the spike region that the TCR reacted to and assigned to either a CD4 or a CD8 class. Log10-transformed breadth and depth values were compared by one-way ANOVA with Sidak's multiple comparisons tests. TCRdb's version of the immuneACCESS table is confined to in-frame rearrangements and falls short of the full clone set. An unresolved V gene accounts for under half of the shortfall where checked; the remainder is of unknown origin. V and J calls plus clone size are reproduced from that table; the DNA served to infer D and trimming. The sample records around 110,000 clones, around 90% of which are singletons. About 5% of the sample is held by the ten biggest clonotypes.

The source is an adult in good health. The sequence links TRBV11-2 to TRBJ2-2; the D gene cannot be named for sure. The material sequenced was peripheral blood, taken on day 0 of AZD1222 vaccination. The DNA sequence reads TGTGCCAGCAGCTTAGGTTGGAACACCGGGGAGCTGTTTTTT. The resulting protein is CASSLGWNTGELFF.